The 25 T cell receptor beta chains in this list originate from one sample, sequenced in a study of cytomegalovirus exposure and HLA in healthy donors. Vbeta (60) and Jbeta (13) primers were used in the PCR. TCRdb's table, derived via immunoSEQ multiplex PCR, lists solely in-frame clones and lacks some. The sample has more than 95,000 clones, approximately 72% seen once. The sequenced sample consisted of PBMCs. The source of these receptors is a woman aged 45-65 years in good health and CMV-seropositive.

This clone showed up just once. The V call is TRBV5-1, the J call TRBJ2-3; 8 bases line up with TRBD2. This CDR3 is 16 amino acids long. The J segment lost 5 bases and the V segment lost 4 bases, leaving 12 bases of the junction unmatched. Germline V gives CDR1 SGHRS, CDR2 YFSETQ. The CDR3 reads CASSARGAGDGDTQYF. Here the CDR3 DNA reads TGCGCCAGCAGCGCCCGGGGAGCGGGAGATGGAGATACGCAGTATTTT.

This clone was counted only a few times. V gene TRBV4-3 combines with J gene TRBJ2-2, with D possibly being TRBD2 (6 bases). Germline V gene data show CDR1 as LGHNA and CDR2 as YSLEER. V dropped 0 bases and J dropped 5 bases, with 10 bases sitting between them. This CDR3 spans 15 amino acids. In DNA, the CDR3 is TGCGCCAGCAGCCAAGATCTTCGGGGGACCGGGGAGCTGTTTTTT. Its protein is CASSQDLRGTGELFF.

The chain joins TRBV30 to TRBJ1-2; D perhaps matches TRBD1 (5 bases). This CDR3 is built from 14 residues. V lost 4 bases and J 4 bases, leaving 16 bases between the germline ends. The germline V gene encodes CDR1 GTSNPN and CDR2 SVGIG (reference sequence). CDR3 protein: CAWKSAGISYGYTF. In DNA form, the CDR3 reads TGTGCCTGGAAATCCGCAGGGATTAGCTATGGCTACACCTTC.

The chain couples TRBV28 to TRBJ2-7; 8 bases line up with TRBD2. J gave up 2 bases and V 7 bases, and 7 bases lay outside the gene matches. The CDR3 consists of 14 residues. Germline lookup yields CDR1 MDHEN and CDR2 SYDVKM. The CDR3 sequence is CASMSGSVTYEQYF. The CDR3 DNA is TGTGCCAGCATGAGCGGGAGTGTCACCTACGAGCAGTACTTC.

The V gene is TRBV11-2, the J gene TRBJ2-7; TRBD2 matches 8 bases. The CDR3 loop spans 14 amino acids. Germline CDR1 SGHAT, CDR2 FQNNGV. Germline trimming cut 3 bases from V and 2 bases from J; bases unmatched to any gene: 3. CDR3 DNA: TGTGCCAGCAGCTTTAGCGGGATGCCCTACGAGCAGTACTTC. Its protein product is CASSFSGMPYEQYF.

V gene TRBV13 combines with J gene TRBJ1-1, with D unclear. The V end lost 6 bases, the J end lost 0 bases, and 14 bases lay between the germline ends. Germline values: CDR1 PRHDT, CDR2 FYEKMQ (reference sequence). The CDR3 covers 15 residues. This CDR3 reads CASSYTESMNTEAFF. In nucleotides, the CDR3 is TGTGCCAGCAGTTATACAGAGTCTATGAACACTGAAGCTTTCTTT.

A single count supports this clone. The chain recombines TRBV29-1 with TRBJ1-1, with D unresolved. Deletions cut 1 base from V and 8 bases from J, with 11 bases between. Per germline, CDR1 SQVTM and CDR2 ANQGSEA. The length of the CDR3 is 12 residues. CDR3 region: CSVEATGIEAFF. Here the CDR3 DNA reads TGCAGCGTTGAAGCGACCGGGATAGAAGCTTTCTTT.

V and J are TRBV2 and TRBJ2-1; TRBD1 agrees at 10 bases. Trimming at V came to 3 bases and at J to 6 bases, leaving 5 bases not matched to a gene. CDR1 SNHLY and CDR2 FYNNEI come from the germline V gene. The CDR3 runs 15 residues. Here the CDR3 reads CASSERQGAGNEQFF. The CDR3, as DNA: TGTGCCAGCAGTGAGAGACAGGGGGCAGGCAATGAGCAGTTCTTC.

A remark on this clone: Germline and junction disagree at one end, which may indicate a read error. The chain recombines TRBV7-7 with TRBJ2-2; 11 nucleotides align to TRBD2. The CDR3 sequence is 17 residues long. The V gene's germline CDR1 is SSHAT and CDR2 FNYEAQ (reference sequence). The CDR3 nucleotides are TGTGCTAGCAGCCAGGGACTAGCGGAACTATACACCGGGGAGCTGTTTTTT. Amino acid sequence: CASSQGLAELYTGELFF.

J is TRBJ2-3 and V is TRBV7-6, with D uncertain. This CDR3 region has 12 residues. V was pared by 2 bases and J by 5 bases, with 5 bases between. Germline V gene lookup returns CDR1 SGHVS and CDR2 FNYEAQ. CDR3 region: CASSLSRDTQYF. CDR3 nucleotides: TGTGCCAGCAGCTTAAGTAGAGATACGCAGTATTTT.

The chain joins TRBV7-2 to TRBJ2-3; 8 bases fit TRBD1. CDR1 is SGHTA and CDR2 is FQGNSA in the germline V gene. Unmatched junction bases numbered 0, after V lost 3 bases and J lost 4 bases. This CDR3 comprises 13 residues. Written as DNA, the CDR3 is TGTGCCAGCAGCTTGGACAGGGCAGATACGCAGTATTTT. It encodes CASSLDRADTQYF.

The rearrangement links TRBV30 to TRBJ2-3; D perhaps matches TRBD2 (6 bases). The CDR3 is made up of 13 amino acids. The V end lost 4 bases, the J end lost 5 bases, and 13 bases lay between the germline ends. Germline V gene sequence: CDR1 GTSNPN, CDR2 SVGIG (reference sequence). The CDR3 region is CAWTGVSRDTQYF. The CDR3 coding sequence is TGTGCCTGGACGGGGGTGTCGAGAGATACGCAGTATTTT. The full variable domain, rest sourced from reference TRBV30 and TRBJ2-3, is SQTIHQWPATLVQPVGSPLSLECTVEGTSNPNLYWYRQAAGRGLQLLFYSVGIGQISSEVPQNLSASRPQDRQFILSSKKLLLSDSGFYLCAWTGVSRDTQYFGPGTRLTVL.

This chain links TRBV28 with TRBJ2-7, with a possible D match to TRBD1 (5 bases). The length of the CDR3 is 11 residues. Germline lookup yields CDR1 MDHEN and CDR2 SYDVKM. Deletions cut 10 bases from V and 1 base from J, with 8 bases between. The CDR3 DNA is TGTGCCATCACAGGTTCCTACGAGCAGTACTTC. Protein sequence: CAITGSYEQYF.

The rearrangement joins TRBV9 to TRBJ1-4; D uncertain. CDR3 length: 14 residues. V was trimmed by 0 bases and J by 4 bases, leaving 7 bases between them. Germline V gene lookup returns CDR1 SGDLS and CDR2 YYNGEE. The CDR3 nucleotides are TGTGCCAGCAGCGTAGATCAGTATAATGAAAAACTGTTTTTT. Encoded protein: CASSVDQYNEKLFF.

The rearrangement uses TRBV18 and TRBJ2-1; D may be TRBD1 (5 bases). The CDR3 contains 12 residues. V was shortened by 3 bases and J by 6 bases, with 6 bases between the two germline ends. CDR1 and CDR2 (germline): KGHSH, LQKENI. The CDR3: CASSPRVNEQFF. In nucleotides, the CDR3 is TGTGCCAGCTCACCCAGGGTCAATGAGCAGTTCTTC.

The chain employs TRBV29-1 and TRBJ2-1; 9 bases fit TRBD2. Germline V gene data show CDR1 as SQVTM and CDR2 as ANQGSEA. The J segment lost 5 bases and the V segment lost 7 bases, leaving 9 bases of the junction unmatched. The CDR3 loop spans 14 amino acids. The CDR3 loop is CSAISSGKNNEQFF. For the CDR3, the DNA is TGCAGCGCGATTTCTAGCGGGAAGAACAATGAGCAGTTCTTC.

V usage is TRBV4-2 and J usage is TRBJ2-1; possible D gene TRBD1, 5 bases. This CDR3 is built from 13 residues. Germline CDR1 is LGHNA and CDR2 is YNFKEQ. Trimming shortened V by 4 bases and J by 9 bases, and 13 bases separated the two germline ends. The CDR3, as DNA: TGTGCCAGCAGCCTCAGAGTGGGGCGTGAGCAGTTCTTC. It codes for CASSLRVGREQFF.

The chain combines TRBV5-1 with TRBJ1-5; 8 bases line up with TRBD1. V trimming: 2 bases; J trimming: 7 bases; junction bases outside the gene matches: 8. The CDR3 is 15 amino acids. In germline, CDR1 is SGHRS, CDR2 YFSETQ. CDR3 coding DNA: TGCGCCAGCAGCTTCTTGGACAGGGTCAAACAGCCCCAGCATTTT. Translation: CASSFLDRVKQPQHF. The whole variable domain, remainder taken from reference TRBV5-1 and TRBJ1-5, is KAGVTQTPRYLIKTRGQQVTLSCSPISGHRSVSWYQQTPGQGLQFLFEYFSETQRNKGNFPGRFSGRQFSNSRSEMNVSTLELGDSALYLCASSFLDRVKQPQHFGDGTRLSIL.

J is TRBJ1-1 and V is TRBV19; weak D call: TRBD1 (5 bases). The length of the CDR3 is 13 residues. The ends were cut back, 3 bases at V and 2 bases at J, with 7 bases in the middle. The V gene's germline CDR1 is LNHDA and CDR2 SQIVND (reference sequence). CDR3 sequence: CASSMGLNTEAFF. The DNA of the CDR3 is TGTGCCAGTAGTATGGGACTAAACACTGAAGCTTTCTTT.

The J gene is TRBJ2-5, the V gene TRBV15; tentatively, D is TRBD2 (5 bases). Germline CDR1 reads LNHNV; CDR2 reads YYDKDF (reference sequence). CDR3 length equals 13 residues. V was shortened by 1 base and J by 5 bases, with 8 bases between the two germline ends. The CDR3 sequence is CATSRARGETQYF. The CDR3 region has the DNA TGTGCCACCAGCAGAGCTCGAGGGGAGACCCAGTACTTC.

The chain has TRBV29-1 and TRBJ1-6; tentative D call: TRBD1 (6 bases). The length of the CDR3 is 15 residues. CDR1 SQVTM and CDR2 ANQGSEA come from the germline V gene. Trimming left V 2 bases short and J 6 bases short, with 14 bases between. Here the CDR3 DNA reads TGCAGCGTTGAACACAGGGTATATAGTAATTCACCCCTCCACTTT. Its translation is CSVEHRVYSNSPLHF. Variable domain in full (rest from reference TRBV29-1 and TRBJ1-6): SAVISQKPSRDICQRGTSLTIQCQVDSQVTMMFWYRQQPGQSLTLIATANQGSEATYESGFVIDKFPISRPNLTFSTLTVSNMSPEDSSIYLCSVEHRVYSNSPLHFGNGTRLTVT.

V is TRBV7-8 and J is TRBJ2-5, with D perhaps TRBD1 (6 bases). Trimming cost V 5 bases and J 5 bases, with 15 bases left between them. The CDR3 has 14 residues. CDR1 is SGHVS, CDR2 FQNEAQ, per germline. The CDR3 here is CASSETGLRETQYF. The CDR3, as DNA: TGTGCCAGCAGCGAAACAGGGTTGAGGGAGACCCAGTACTTC.

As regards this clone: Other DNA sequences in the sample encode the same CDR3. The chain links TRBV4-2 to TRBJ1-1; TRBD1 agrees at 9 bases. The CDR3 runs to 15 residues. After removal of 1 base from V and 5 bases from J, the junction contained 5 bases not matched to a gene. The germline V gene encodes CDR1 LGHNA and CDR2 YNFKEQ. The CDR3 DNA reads TGTGCCAGCAGCCAAGGGGACAGGGTCGTGACTGAAGCTTTCTTT. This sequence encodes CASSQGDRVVTEAFF.

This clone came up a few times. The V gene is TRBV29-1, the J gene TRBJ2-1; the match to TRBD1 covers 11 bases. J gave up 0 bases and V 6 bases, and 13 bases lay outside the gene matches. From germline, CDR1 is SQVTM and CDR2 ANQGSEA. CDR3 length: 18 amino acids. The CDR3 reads CSVRTGGFTFPSYNEQFF. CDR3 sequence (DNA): TGCAGCGTCCGGACAGGGGGCTTCACATTCCCCTCCTACAATGAGCAGTTCTTC.

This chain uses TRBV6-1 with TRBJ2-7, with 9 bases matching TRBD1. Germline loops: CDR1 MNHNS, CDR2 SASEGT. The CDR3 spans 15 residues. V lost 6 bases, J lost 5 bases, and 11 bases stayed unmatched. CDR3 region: CASREKPGQGHEQYF. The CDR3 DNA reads TGTGCCAGCAGAGAGAAACCGGGACAGGGCCACGAGCAGTACTTC.